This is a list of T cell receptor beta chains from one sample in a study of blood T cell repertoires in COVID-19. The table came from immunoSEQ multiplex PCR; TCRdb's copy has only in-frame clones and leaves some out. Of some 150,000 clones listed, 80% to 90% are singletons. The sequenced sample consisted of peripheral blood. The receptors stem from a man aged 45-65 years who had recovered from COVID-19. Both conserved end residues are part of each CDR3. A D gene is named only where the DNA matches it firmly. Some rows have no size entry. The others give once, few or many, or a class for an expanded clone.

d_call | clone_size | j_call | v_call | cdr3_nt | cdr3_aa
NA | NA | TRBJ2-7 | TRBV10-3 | TGTGCCATCAGTGACCCGGGGATCTCCTACGAGCAGTACTTC | CAISDPGISYEQYF
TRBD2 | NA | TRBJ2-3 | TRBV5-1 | TGCGCCAGCATCCCAAGCGGGGGGGCCTCCCATACGCAGTATTTT | CASIPSGGASHTQYF
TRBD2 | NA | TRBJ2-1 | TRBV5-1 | TGCGCCAGCAGCTGGGGACTAGCGGGGGTTTCCTACAATGAGCAGTTCTTC | CASSWGLAGVSYNEQFF
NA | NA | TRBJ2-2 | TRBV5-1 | TGCGCCAGCAGCTTGGGGCAGAACACCGGGGAGCTGTTTTTT | CASSLGQNTGELFF
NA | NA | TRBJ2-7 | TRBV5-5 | TGTGCCAGCAGCTCATGGGGGCAAACGCTATCCTACGAGCAGTACTTC | CASSSWGQTLSYEQYF
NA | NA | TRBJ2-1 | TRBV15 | TGTGCCACCAGCAGACTTAGCGATGAGCAGTTCTTC | CATSRLSDEQFF
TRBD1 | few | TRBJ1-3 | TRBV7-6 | TGTGCCAGCAGCTTAAGGCAGGGGGTTGGAAACACCATATATTTT | CASSLRQGVGNTIYF
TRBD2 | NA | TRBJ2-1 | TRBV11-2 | TGTGCCAGCAGCTTAGATCGAGTCGGGGGGGGCTCCTACAATGAGCAGTTCTTC | CASSLDRVGGGSYNEQFF
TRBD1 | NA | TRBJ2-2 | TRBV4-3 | TGCGCCAGCAGCCAAATGGCCAGGGGGTTCACCGGGGAGCTGTTTTTT | CASSQMARGFTGELFF
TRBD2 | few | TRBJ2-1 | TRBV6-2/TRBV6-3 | TGTGCCAGCAGCGAACTAGCGGGGGGACTTAATGAGCAGTTCTTC | CASSELAGGLNEQFF
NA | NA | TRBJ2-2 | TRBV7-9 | TGTGCCAGCAGCTCAGACATACAGTTTACCGGGGAGCTGTTTTTT | CASSSDIQFTGELFF
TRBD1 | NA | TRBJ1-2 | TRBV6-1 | TGTGCCAGCAGTGAAGGCCCCGGGACAGGGTCCTATGGCTACACCTTC | CASSEGPGTGSYGYTF
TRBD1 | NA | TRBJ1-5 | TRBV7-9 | TGTGCCAGCAGCTTATCAGGGGTAGGGGGCAGCAATCAGCCCCAGCATTTT | CASSLSGVGGSNQPQHF
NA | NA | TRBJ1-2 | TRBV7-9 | TGTGCCAGCAGCTTAGTTGAGAGTCCTGCCTATCCCTTC | CASSLVESPAYPF
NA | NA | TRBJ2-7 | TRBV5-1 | TGCGCCAGCAGCTTATACAGGGCTACGTCCGAGCAGTACTTC | CASSLYRATSEQYF
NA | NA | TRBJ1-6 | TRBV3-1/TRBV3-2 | TGTGCCAGCAGCCAAGATAGCACGCTTAATTCACCCCTCCACTTT | CASSQDSTLNSPLHF
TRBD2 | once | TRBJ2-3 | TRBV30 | TGTGCCTGGAGTCTTACTAGCGGAGTCACAGATACGCAGTATTTT | CAWSLTSGVTDTQYF
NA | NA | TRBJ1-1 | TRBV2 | TGTGCCAGCATGCCGGGGTCCCGGAACACTGAAGCTTTCTTT | CASMPGSRNTEAFF
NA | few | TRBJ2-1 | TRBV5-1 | TGCGCCAGCAGCTTAGGGCGGGGCGCACCCCTCTTC | CASSLGRGAPLF
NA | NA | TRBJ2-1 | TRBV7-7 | TGTGCCAGCAGCCTAGCCCCCGGCTCCTACAATGAGCAGTTCTTC | CASSLAPGSYNEQFF
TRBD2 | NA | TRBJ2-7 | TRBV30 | TGTGCCTGGAGTGTAATGCTAGCGGGCTCCTACGAGCAGTACTTC | CAWSVMLAGSYEQYF
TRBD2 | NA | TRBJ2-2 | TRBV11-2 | TGTGCCAGCAGCTCACCCACTAGCGGGGCGAACACCGGGGAGCTGTTTTTT | CASSSPTSGANTGELFF
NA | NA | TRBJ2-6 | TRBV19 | TGTGCCAGCAGACACCTCTCTGGGGCCAACGTCCTGACTTTC | CASRHLSGANVLTF
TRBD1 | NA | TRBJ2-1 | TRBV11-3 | TGTGCCAGCAGCGGAGGGACAGGGCCACACAATGAGCAGTTCTTC | CASSGGTGPHNEQFF
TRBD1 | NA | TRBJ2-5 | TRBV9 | TGTGCCAGCAGCGGAGGCGGGACAGGGGTGGAGACCCAGTACTTC | CASSGGGTGVETQYF
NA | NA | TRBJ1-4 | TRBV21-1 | TGTGCCAGCAGCAAAGAGTGGGAGGGGACTAATGAAAAACTGTTTTTT | CASSKEWEGTNEKLFF
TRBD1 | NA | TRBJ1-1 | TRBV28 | TGTGCCAGCAAGCCGACAGGGGTGAACACTGAAGCTTTCTTT | CASKPTGVNTEAFF
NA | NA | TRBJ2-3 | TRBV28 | TGTGCCAGCAGCCGGACTGGGTACACAGATACGCAGTATTTT | CASSRTGYTDTQYF
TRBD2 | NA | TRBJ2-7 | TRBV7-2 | TGTGCCAGCAGCGCAGGACTAGCGGGGGTTACCTACGAGCAGTACTTC | CASSAGLAGVTYEQYF
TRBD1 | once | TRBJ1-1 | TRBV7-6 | TGTGCCAGCAGCTTAGTCGGAGGGGGCGGCACTGAAGCTTTCTTT | CASSLVGGGGTEAFF
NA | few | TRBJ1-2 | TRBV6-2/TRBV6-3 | TGTGCCAGCAGTTACATTGGCAGTTATGGCTACACCTTC | CASSYIGSYGYTF
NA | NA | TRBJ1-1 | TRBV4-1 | TGCGCCAGCAGCCGAGTACCGAGGGAGACTGAAGCTTTCTTT | CASSRVPRETEAFF
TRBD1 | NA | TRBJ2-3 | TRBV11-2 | TGTGCCAGCAGCTTAGGGACAGGAGTAAGCACAGATACGCAGTATTTT | CASSLGTGVSTDTQYF
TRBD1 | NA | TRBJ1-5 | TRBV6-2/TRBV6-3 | TGTGCCAGCAGCAGGACAGGGAACAATCAGCCCCAGCATTTT | CASSRTGNNQPQHF
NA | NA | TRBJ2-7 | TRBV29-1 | TGCAGCGTTGCAGGTAACTCCGCGAACGAGCAGTACTTC | CSVAGNSANEQYF
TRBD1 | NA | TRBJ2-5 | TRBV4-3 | TGCGCCAGCAGCCAAGATACCGGGACAGGAGAGACCCAGTACTTC | CASSQDTGTGETQYF
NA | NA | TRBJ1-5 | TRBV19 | TGTGCCAGTAGTCAGTTAACCCCCAATCAGCCCCAGCATTTT | CASSQLTPNQPQHF
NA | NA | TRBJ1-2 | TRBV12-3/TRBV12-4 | TGTGCCAGCAGTGTTCAGGTGCACTATGGCTACACCTTC | CASSVQVHYGYTF
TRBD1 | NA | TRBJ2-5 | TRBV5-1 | TGCGCCAGCAAAAGAAACAGGGGCGTCCAAGAGACCCAGTACTTC | CASKRNRGVQETQYF
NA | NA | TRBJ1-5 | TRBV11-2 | TGTGCCAGCAGCCCTAGGCGCGATCAGCCCCAGCATTTT | CASSPRRDQPQHF
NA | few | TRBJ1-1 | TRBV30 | TGTGCCTGGAGCGCTAGCCCGGGGTTCGCTGAAGCTTTCTTT | CAWSASPGFAEAFF
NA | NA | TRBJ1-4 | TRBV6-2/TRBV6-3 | TGTGCCAGCAGCTCCGATCTGGGAGGGAGTGAAAAACTGTTTTTT | CASSSDLGGSEKLFF
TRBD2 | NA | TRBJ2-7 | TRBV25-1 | TGTGCCAGCACAATTTCGGGGGGGGCCTACGAGCAGTACTTC | CASTISGGAYEQYF
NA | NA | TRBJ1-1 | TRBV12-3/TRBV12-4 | TGTGCCAGCAGTTTTTCCCCGGACACTGAAGCTTTCTTT | CASSFSPDTEAFF
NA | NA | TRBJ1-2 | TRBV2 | TGTGCCAGCAGTGAAGCTAGGGGCGTCTATGGCTACACCTTC | CASSEARGVYGYTF
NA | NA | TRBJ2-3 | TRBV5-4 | TGTGCCAGCAGCCTAGCCGCCAGGGAGCGGGCCCCCCGGGAGTATTTT | CASSLAARERAPREYF
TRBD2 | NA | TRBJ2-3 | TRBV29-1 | TGCAGCGTTGCACTAGCGGGCACAGATACGCAGTATTTT | CSVALAGTDTQYF
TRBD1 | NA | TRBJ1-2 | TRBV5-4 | TGTGCCAGCAGCTTGAGCAGGGGGCGGGTTGGCTACACCTTC | CASSLSRGRVGYTF
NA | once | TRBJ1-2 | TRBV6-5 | TGTGCCGCGGGGAGTCTAGCTAACTATGGCTACACCTTC | CAAGSLANYGYTF
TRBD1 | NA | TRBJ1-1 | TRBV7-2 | TGTGCCAGCAGCTCCCGACAGGGTAGTACTGAAGCTTTCTTT | CASSSRQGSTEAFF
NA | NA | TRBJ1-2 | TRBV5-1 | TGCGCCAGCAGCTTGGATCGGGGTCGGGGTGGCTACACCTTC | CASSLDRGRGGYTF